These 14 T cell receptor beta chains share one sample of origin, sequenced in a study of blood T cell repertoires in COVID-19. Libraries were prepared by immunoSEQ multiplex PCR; TCRdb keeps only in-frame clonotypes and omits some of them. The table lists approximately 280,000 clones, roughly 87% of them singletons. Material for sequencing was peripheral blood. The receptors derive from a man aged 18 to 29 with active or convalescent COVID-19.

The CDR3 bases are TGTGCCTGGGGGAGTGGAAGAGGAAACACCATATATTTT. Protein: CAWGSGRGNTIYF. This chain joins TRBV30 and TRBJ1-3, with unresolved D. V was clipped by 5 bases and J by 4 bases, with 12 bases between them. CDR1 is GTSNPN, CDR2 SVGIG, per germline (reference sequence). This CDR3 is 13 amino acids long.

The chain recombines TRBV6-6 with TRBJ1-6; no reliable D call. There are 18 residues in the CDR3. Germline loops: CDR1 MNHNY, CDR2 SVGAGI (reference sequence). Trimming pared 5 bases from V and 0 bases from J, leaving 17 bases between. The CDR3 DNA reads TGTGCCAGCAGTCCTCTGATCCTACGGAGCTCCTATAATTCACCCCTCCACTTT. This codes for CASSPLILRSSYNSPLHF.

This sequence joins TRBV7-9 and TRBJ2-7; 9 bases agree with TRBD1. This CDR3 spans 15 amino acids. Germline lookup yields CDR1 SEHNR and CDR2 FQNEAQ (reference sequence). The V and J ends lost 1 base and 3 bases, in that order; junction bases with no gene match: 4. The CDR3 sequence: CASSLVRDRVYEQYF. The CDR3 DNA is TGTGCCAGCAGCTTAGTCAGGGACAGGGTCTACGAGCAGTACTTC.

The chain employs TRBV12-3 or TRBV12-4 and TRBJ1-2; D gene uncertain. The length of the CDR3 is 13 residues. Deletions cut 3 bases from V and 4 bases from J, with 9 bases between. For the CDR3, the DNA is TGTGCCAGCAGTTTTACAGTGACCTATGGCTACACCTTC. It translates to CASSFTVTYGYTF.

This clone occurred a few times. V is TRBV12-2 and J is TRBJ1-1; TRBD1 was called by the table and not checked on the DNA. TRBV12-2 is noted as a pseudogene. The CDR3 has 18 residues. CDR3 sequence (DNA): TGTGCAAGTCGCGGAACTTGGACACCCCTAAAGACTTGGACTGAAGCTTTCTTT. Amino acid sequence: CASRGTWTPLKTWTEAFF.

V gene TRBV21-1 combines with J gene TRBJ2-1; the listed D gene, TRBD1, was not tested against the DNA. TRBV21-1 is annotated as a pseudogene. The CDR3 consists of 15 residues. In DNA, the CDR3 is TGTGCCAGCAGCACGAAGGGGACAGTTGGCGATGAGCAGTTCTTC. Translated: CASSTKGTVGDEQFF.

The chain carries TRBV11-2 and TRBJ1-1; D unclear. The CDR3 sequence is 14 residues long. V was trimmed by 5 bases and J by 0 bases, leaving 10 bases between them. Germline lookup yields CDR1 SGHAT and CDR2 FQNNGV. The CDR3: CASSAGGLNTEAFF. In DNA form, the CDR3 reads TGTGCCAGCAGCGCGGGAGGGTTGAACACTGAAGCTTTCTTT. Together with reference TRBV11-2 and TRBJ1-1, the CDR3 gives the full variable domain: EAGVAQSPRYKIIEKRQSVAFWCNPISGHATLYWYQQILGQGPKLLIQFQNNGVVDDSQLPKDRFSAERLKGVDSTLKIQPAKLEDSAVYLCASSAGGLNTEAFFGQGTRLTVV.

This clone was recorded only once. The rearrangement joins TRBV2 to TRBJ1-2, with D possibly matching TRBD1 (6 bases). Trimming took off 6 bases at V and 7 bases at J, with 15 bases between the two ends. The CDR3 consists of 13 residues. CDR1 is SNHLY, CDR2 FYNNEI, per germline. Here the CDR3 DNA reads TGTGCCAGCAGCCGGGACATAACCGGTGGCTACACCTTC. Its protein is CASSRDITGGYTF.

This chain links TRBV4-3 with TRBJ1-2; perhaps TRBD1 as D (5 bases). The ends were cut back, 1 base at V and 5 bases at J, with 17 bases in the middle. From germline, CDR1 is LGHNA and CDR2 YSLEER. The CDR3 spans 16 residues. This chain's CDR3 is CASSQGTGTGRYGYTF. The CDR3 DNA is TGCGCCAGCAGCCAAGGCACAGGTACGGGGAGGTATGGCTACACCTTC.

J is TRBJ2-1 and V is TRBV3-1 (or the pseudogene TRBV3-2), with 8 bases aligning to TRBD1. V was pared by 4 bases and J by 0 bases, with 2 bases of the junction left unmatched. The CDR3 spans 15 residues. Germline V gene lookup returns CDR1 LGHDT and CDR2 YNNKEL (reference sequence). CDR3 amino acids: CASSLGQGSYNEQFF. The CDR3 DNA is TGTGCCAGCAGCCTCGGACAGGGCTCCTACAATGAGCAGTTCTTC.

This chain connects TRBV6-6 to TRBJ2-7; 7 bases align to TRBD2. CDR1 is MNHNY and CDR2 is SVGAGI in the germline V gene (reference sequence). Trimming took 7 bases from V and 2 from J; bases not matched to a gene: 11. CDR3 size: 15 residues. The CDR3 reads CASNRGREGTYEQYF. The DNA of the CDR3 is TGTGCCAGCAACCGGGGGAGGGAAGGAACCTACGAGCAGTACTTC.

The rearrangement uses TRBV6-5 and TRBJ1-1; D unresolved. CDR3 length equals 15 residues. With 5 bases removed from V and 2 bases from J, the gap between germline ends came to 15 bases. Germline V CDR1 and CDR2: MNHEY, SVGAGI. The CDR3 coding sequence is TGTGCCAGCAGTAAGTCCGCGGGGTTTAACACTGAAGCTTTCTTT. Its translation: CASSKSAGFNTEAFF.

The V gene is TRBV7-8, the J gene TRBJ2-3; 8 bases line up with TRBD1. Trimming at V came to 4 bases and at J to 0 bases, leaving 3 bases not matched to a gene. Germline V gene data show CDR1 as SGHVS and CDR2 as FQNEAQ. The CDR3 consists of 15 residues. CDR3 in DNA: TGTGCCAGCAGCTGGACAGGGACTAGCACAGATACGCAGTATTTT. It encodes CASSWTGTSTDTQYF.

J is TRBJ2-3 and V is TRBV5-4; D call uncertain. Trimming shortened V by 0 bases and J by 4 bases, and 6 bases separated the two germline ends. The CDR3 length is 13 residues. Germline-derived CDR1 and CDR2 are SGHNT and YYREEE (reference sequence). CDR3 residues: CASSLDIPDTQYF. The DNA of the CDR3 is TGTGCCAGCAGCTTGGACATCCCAGATACGCAGTATTTT.